This passage covers 15 T cell receptor beta chains from one sample sequenced in a study of T cells in localized non-small cell lung cancer (dated by TCRdb to the early 2020s). Receptor amplification or capture employed the immunoSEQ multiplex PCR assay. The source is immuneACCESS, and TCRdb retained only in-frame sequences with V and J called. Part of the clones is not carried over; for the studies checked, unresolved V genes explain less than half of this, and the remainder is unexplained. This sample is represented by approximately 43,000 clones; 88% of them were singletons. Less than 3.5% of the sample goes to the ten largest clones. The starting material was peripheral blood, obtained before any cancer treatment. Receptors were obtained from a female donor older than 55 with stage I squamous cell lung carcinoma.

This clone was counted a single time. The chain joins TRBV30 to TRBJ2-3; 12 nucleotides agree with TRBD2. This CDR3 region has 15 residues. Looked up from germline, CDR1 is GTSNPN and CDR2 is SVGIG (reference sequence). V lost 3 bases and J lost 1; bases outside the gene matches: 2. CDR3 sequence: CAWRASGRGTDTQYF. The CDR3 DNA is TGTGCCTGGAGAGCTAGCGGGAGGGGCACAGATACGCAGTATTTT.

V is TRBV19 and J is TRBJ1-3; the D gene is possibly TRBD1 (6 bases). This CDR3 spans 14 amino acids. V lost 7 bases, J lost 1 base, and 11 bases lay in between. Germline assignment: CDR1 LNHDA and CDR2 SQIVND (reference sequence). In nucleotides, the CDR3 is TGTGCCAGTACCACCGGGACATCTGGAAACACCATATATTTT. Protein sequence: CASTTGTSGNTIYF.

The V and J genes are TRBV5-1 and TRBJ2-3, with TRBD2 identical over 7 bases. V gave up 6 bases and J gave up 8 bases; unmatched junction bases: 18. Germline CDR1 SGHRS, CDR2 YFSETQ. This CDR3 contains 16 residues. CDR3 protein: CASNPQPIAGESTQYF. The CDR3, as DNA: TGCGCCAGCAACCCCCAGCCGATCGCGGGAGAATCTACGCAGTATTTT.

The rearrangement uses TRBV14 and TRBJ1-2, with 11 bases identical to TRBD1. Germline CDR1 and CDR2: SGHDN and FVKESK. V lost 1 base, J lost 7 bases, and 8 bases stayed unmatched. The CDR3 runs to 16 residues. The CDR3, as DNA: TGTGCCAGCAGCCAAGTCGGACAGGGGGCGAATGGTGGCTACACCTTC. It yields the protein CASSQVGQGANGGYTF. Using reference TRBV14 and TRBJ1-2 for the parts outside the CDR3, the full variable domain is EAGVTQFPSHSVIEKGQTVTLRCDPISGHDNLYWYRRVMGKEIKFLLHFVKESKQDESGMPNNRFLAERTGGTYSTLKVQPAELEDSGVYFCASSQVGQGANGGYTFGSGTRLTVV.

The chain employs TRBV5-3 and TRBJ2-5; no definite D call. TRBV5-3 belongs to the ORF category, with a function that is uncertain. Trimming shortened V by 1 base and J by 2 bases, and 9 bases separated the two germline ends. The CDR3 has 14 residues. For the CDR3, the DNA is TGTGCCAGAAGCTTGTGGACCCCTCAAGAGACCCAGTACTTC. Its protein is CARSLWTPQETQYF.

The gene calls are TRBV14 and TRBJ2-6, with D possibly matching TRBD1 (6 bases). CDR3 length equals 21 residues. With 2 bases removed from V and 2 bases from J, the gap between germline ends came to 25 bases. In germline, CDR1 is SGHDN, CDR2 FVKESK. This chain's CDR3 is CASSQTRYQGRDLPGANVLTF. CDR3 in DNA: TGTGCCAGCAGCCAAACCCGGTATCAGGGGCGCGATCTCCCTGGGGCCAACGTCCTGACTTTC.

This chain connects TRBV5-1 to TRBJ2-2, with TRBD1 matching over 9 bases. The germline CDR1 and CDR2 sequences are SGHRS and YFSETQ. V was pared by 2 bases and J by 2 bases, with 4 bases of the junction left unmatched. This CDR3 has 16 residues. CDR3 coding DNA: TGCGCCAGCAGCTTAGGACAGGGGCCTAACACCGGGGAGCTGTTTTTT. Translated: CASSLGQGPNTGELFF.

This clone was detected a few times. The CDR3 spells CASSVTNTGYTF. The CDR3 DNA follows: TGTGCCAGCAGTGTAACCAACACTGGCTACACCTTC. This chain joins TRBV2 and TRBJ1-2; D is unresolved. Germline V gene data show CDR1 as SNHLY and CDR2 as FYNNEI. Trimming took off 4 bases at V and 7 bases at J, with 10 bases between the two ends. This CDR3 contains 12 residues.

The rearrangement joins TRBV7-3 to TRBJ2-7; D ambiguous. The ends were cut back, 5 bases at V and 2 bases at J, with 4 bases in the middle. CDR1 is SGHTA and CDR2 is FQGTGA in the germline V gene. The CDR3 contains 11 residues. The CDR3 is CASSVAYEQYF. The CDR3 coding sequence is TGTGCCAGCAGCGTAGCCTACGAGCAGTACTTC.

The V and J genes are TRBV5-4 and TRBJ1-4; D unclear. The CDR3 extends over 12 amino acids. From germline, CDR1 is SGHNT and CDR2 YYREEE (reference sequence). Trimming removed 0 bases from V and 7 bases from J, with 4 bases in between. In nucleotides, the CDR3 is TGTGCCAGCAGCTTGGTTGGTGAAAAACTGTTTTTT. This translates into CASSLVGEKLFF.

V is TRBV19 and J is TRBJ1-1, with D unresolved. Germline values: CDR1 LNHDA, CDR2 SQIVND (reference sequence). The CDR3 consists of 13 residues. Trimming removed 3 bases from V and 5 bases from J, with 10 bases in between. Here the CDR3 reads CASSMGWWTEAFF. The DNA for the CDR3 is TGTGCCAGTAGTATGGGGTGGTGGACTGAAGCTTTCTTT.

CDR3 nucleotide sequence: TGTGCCAGCAGCCACGGGACACGGGGCGGCAATCAGCCCCAGCATTTT. It yields the protein CASSHGTRGGNQPQHF. The chain carries TRBV7-8 and TRBJ1-5; D possibly corresponds to TRBD1 (6 bases). The V end lost 5 bases, the J end lost 2 bases, and 16 bases lay between the germline ends. This CDR3 region has 16 residues. CDR1 is SGHVS and CDR2 is FQNEAQ in the germline V gene.

This sequence joins TRBV11-3 and TRBJ2-2; D is uncertain. CDR3 length: 14 amino acids. Germline CDR1 and CDR2: SGHNT and YENEEA. Trimming shortened V by 2 bases and J by 1 base, and 5 bases separated the two germline ends. The CDR3 DNA reads TGTGCCAGCAGCTTAAGACAGAACACCGGGGAGCTGTTTTTT. Translating gives CASSLRQNTGELFF.

CDR3 in amino acids: CASSLYGLGASGELFF. In nucleotides, the CDR3 is TGTGCCAGCAGTTTATATGGTTTAGGGGCGTCCGGGGAGCTGTTTTTT. The chain has TRBV27 and TRBJ2-2, with D perhaps matching TRBD1 (5 bases). CDR3 size: 16 residues. Germline lookup yields CDR1 MNHEY and CDR2 SMNVEV (reference sequence). V shed 1 base and J shed 6 bases, with 15 bases lying between them.

V is TRBV9 and J is TRBJ2-7; D is undetermined. CDR3 length: 16 amino acids. V lost 5 bases, J lost 1 base, and 19 bases lay in between. Per germline, CDR1 SGDLS and CDR2 YYNGEE. CDR3 bases: TGTGCCAGCAGTGAAGGGATTGGGTTCGGGTCCTACGAGCAGTACTTC. It codes for CASSEGIGFGSYEQYF.